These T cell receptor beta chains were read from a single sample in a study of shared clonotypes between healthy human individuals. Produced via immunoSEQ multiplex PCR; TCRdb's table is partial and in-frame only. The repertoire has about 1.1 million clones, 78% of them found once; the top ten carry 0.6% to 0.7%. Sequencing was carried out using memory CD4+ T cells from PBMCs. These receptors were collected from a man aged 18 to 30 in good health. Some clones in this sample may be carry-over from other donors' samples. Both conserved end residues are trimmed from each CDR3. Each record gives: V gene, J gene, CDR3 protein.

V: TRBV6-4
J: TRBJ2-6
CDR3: ASSQARYTGANVLT

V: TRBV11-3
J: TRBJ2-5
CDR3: ASSQGLAETQY

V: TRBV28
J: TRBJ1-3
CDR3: ASSSYTIY

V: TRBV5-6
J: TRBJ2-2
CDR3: ASRPGTGTGELF

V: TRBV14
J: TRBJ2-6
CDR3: ASSYYSGANVLT

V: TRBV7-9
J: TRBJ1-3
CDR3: ASSLGGPRNTIY

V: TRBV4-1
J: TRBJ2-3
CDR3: ASSFSYAADTQY

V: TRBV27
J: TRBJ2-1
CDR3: ASSFRAGGGREQF

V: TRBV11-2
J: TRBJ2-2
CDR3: ASSFGPLSTGELF

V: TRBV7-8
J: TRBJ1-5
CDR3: ASSRTANQPQH

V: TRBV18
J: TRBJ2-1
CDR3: ASSRLNEQF

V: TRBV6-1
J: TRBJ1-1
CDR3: ASRAQGAGTEAF

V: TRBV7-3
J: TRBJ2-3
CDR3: ASAYDRTDTQY

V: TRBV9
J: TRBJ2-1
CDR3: ASSLRPSSYNEQF

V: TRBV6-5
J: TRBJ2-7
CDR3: ASSLGTSPTYEQY

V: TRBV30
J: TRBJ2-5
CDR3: AWKTVRLAAKETQY

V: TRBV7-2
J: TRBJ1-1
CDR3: ASSLHRESWTEAF

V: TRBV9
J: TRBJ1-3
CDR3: ASSVEGQEWNTIY

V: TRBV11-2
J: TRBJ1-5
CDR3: ASSLSGVDQPQH

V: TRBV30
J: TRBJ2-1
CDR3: AWSVLSGSFNEQF

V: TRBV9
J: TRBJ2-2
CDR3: ASAGTNTGELF

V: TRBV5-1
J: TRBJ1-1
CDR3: ASSPSANTEAF

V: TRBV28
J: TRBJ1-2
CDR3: ASSLAGGLNGYT

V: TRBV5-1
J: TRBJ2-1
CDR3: ASSWGAGEQF

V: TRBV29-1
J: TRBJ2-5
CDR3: SGGNQETQY

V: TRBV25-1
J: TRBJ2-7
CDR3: ASSEQQNYEQY

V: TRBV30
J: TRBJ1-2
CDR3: AWSVTGTVSGYT